This paragraph reports one TCR beta chain. Antigen unknown. Having ophthalmopathy, the donors showed moderate-to-severe activity, CAS ≥3 and NOSPECS ≥4, with disease lasting under 3 months. Clinicians diagnosed using symptoms, serum thyroxine, TRAb, thyroid ultrasound and orbital computed tomography. The data stem from a study of Graves' ophthalmopathy and Graves' hyperthyroidism. Findings and caveats of the study: Among thyroid clonotypes expanded above 0.001 frequency, most also appeared in blood. Ophthalmopathy cases were distinguished from stable hyperthyroidism by a 13-signature model, reaching about 90% sensitivity and over 80% specificity.

The authors amplified TCR beta CDR3 regions, and they did so from RNA transcripts for repertoire sequencing. Amplification began with first-round RT-PCR using HTBI primers, then second-round multiplex PCR was performed. TCRdb processed the multiplex PCR reads anew with MiXCR; each CDR3 protein has one entry. The table includes 230,000 or so distinct CDR3 sequences, roughly 50% detected once. The sample taken for sequencing was peripheral blood. The origin of this receptor is an adult man with Graves' ophthalmopathy.

The CDR3 here is CASSLIDSSGNTIYF. Here the CDR3 DNA reads TGTGCCAGCAGTTTGATAGACAGCTCTGGAAACACCATATATTTT. The chain joins TRBV5-6 to TRBJ1-3; D might be TRBD1 (5 bases). The CDR3 is 15 residues long. The germline CDR1 and CDR2 sequences are SGHDT and YYEEEE. V gave up 5 bases and J gave up 0 bases, with 12 bases separating them. Full variable domain (outside the CDR3, taken from reference TRBV5-6 and TRBJ1-3): DAGVTQSPTHLIKTRGQQVTLRCSPKSGHDTVSWYQQALGQGPQFIFQYYEEEERQRGNFPDRFSGHQFPNYSSELNVNALLLGDSALYLCASSLIDSSGNTIYFGEGSWLTVV.